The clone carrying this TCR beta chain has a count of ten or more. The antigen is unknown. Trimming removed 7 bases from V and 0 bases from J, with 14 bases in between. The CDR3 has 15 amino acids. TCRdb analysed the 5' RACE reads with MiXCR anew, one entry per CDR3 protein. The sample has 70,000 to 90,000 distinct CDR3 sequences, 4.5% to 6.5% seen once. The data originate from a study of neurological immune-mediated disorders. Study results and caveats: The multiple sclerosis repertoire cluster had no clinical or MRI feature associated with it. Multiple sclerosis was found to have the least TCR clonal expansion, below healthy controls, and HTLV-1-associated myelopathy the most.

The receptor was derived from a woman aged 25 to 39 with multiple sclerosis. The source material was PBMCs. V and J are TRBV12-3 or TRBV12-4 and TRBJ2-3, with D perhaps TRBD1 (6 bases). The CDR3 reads CASTLQGPSTDTQYF. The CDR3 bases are TGTGCCAGCACGCTACAGGGACCTAGCACAGATACGCAGTATTTT.